A selection of T cell receptor beta chains follows, all from one sample in a study of control samples from healthy donors and cancer patients. Profiled with immunoSEQ multiplex PCR; TCRdb holds only in-frame clones, not every one. The data hold 60,000 to 100,000 clones, with roughly 90% observed a single time. Sample: blood. These receptors came from a man over 45 in good health. Both conserved end residues are part of each CDR3. D genes are given only for firm matches. Clone size appears in some rows only: once, few, many, or a class for an expanded clone.

>.|TRBV10-3|.|TRBJ1-1
TGTGCCATCAGATTCGCGGTGAACACTGAAGCTTTCTTT
CAIRFAVNTEAFF
>TRBD1|TRBV19|.|TRBJ1-2
TGTGCCAGTAGTGGGGGACAGGGATCAGGGAACTATGGCTACACCTTC
CASSGGQGSGNYGYTF
>.|TRBV19|.|TRBJ2-4
TGTGCCAGTGCCGGGACGGGAGTATTACTAGCCAAAAACATTCAGTACTTC
CASAGTGVLLAKNIQYF
>TRBD1|TRBV30|.|TRBJ2-7
TGTGCCTGGGGCCCGGGACAGCCCTACTACGAGCAGTACTTC
CAWGPGQPYYEQYF
>.|TRBV30|.|TRBJ1-4
TGTGCCTGGAGTATTTTCGGTCCCGGGGAGAGGAATGAAAAACTGTTTTTT
CAWSIFGPGERNEKLFF
>TRBD1|TRBV19|.|TRBJ1-2
TGTGCCAGTAGTAGGCTACAGGGGGCAGGGAACTATGGCTACACCTTC
CASSRLQGAGNYGYTF
>TRBD1|TRBV30|.|TRBJ1-2
TGTGCCTGGAGTGTTAACAGGGGGGATGGCTACACCTTC
CAWSVNRGDGYTF
>.|TRBV19|.|TRBJ2-5
TGTGCCAGTAGTATGGGGCGGGGACCCGAAGAGACCCAGTACTTC
CASSMGRGPEETQYF
>.|TRBV5-1|.|TRBJ2-1
TGCGCCAGCAGCTTGGCAAGGGACCGGAATGAGCAGTTCTTC
CASSLARDRNEQFF
>.|TRBV19|.|TRBJ1-5
TGTGCCAGTAGTAAACATGGGAGGGTCACTTATCAGCCCCAGCATTTT
CASSKHGRVTYQPQHF
>.|TRBV19|.|TRBJ1-3
TGTGCCAGTAGTATAGATTATTGGCGCGGCTCCTCTGGAAACACCATATATTTT
CASSIDYWRGSSGNTIYF
>.|TRBV3-1/TRBV3-2|few|TRBJ1-5
TGTGCCGCAGGGGCCCACGCGGGCAATCAGCCCCAGCATTTT
CAAGAHAGNQPQHF
>.|TRBV12-5|few|TRBJ1-4
TGTGCTAGTGGTTTGGAGGACTGGGGTCGGTATGAAAAACTGTTTTTT
CASGLEDWGRYEKLFF
>.|TRBV11-2|.|TRBJ1-4
TGTGCCAGCAGCGTCGACAGTCCTACTGAAAAACTGTTTTTT
CASSVDSPTEKLFF
>TRBD1|TRBV7-2|.|TRBJ1-6
TGTGCCAGCAGCTTAATTGGGACAGGGAATTCACCCCTCCACTTT
CASSLIGTGNSPLHF
>TRBD2|TRBV5-1|.|TRBJ2-7
TGCGCCAGCAGCTGGACTAGCGGGACTTACGAGCAGTACTTC
CASSWTSGTYEQYF
>.|TRBV4-3|.|TRBJ2-6
TGCGCCAGCAGCCAAGACCAGCGCTCTGGGGCCAACGTCCTGACTTTC
CASSQDQRSGANVLTF
>.|TRBV30|.|TRBJ1-5
TGTGCCTGGAGTGTACAGGGTGCGGGAAGCAATCAGCCCCAGCATTTT
CAWSVQGAGSNQPQHF
>TRBD1|TRBV5-6|.|TRBJ2-3
TGTGCCAGCAGCTTAGAGGGACAGGGTTATGCGGATACGCAGTATTTT
CASSLEGQGYADTQYF
>TRBD1|TRBV30|.|TRBJ1-4
TGTGCCTGGAGTGTTGGACAGGGAGGGAATGAAAAACTGTTTTTT
CAWSVGQGGNEKLFF
>.|TRBV5-4|.|TRBJ2-2
TGTGCCAGCAGCGCCCCACAGGGAAACACCGGGGAGCTGTTTTTT
CASSAPQGNTGELFF
>.|TRBV5-1|.|TRBJ1-2
TGCGCCAGCAGCTTGGGAGGAGCTTACTATGGCTACACCTTC
CASSLGGAYYGYTF
>TRBD2|TRBV6-5|.|TRBJ2-7
TGTGCCAGCACCCCCCGGGAGGGCGCGGGCGAGCAGTACTTC
CASTPREGAGEQYF
>.|TRBV19|.|TRBJ2-3
TGTGCCAGTAGTATTCTCGGGGGGCCACCCACAGATACGCAGTATTTT
CASSILGGPPTDTQYF
>.|TRBV9|once|TRBJ2-5
TGTGCCAGCAGCACACGACAGGGAGGCGGGGAGACCCAGTACTTC
CASSTRQGGGETQYF
>.|TRBV27|once|TRBJ1-1
TGTGCCAGCGGGCAGGGTTTCGAGGCTTTCTTT
CASGQGFEAFF
>.|TRBV19|.|TRBJ2-6
TGTGCCAGTAGTATTACTTCTGGGGCCAACGTCCTGACTTTC
CASSITSGANVLTF
>.|TRBV6-5|.|TRBJ2-5
TGTGCCAGCAGCCCGTCCCCTAGGGAGACCCAGTACTTC
CASSPSPRETQYF
>.|TRBV7-9|.|TRBJ1-2
TGTGCCACCCCACCCCCTACAGGGAACTATGGCTACACCTTC
CATPPPTGNYGYTF
>TRBD1|TRBV30|.|TRBJ1-5
TGTGCCTGGAGTCCAACAGGGGGCAGTCAGCCCCAGCATTTT
CAWSPTGGSQPQHF
>.|TRBV5-5|.|TRBJ1-1
TGTGCCAGCAGCCCGACCCGGGGTAGCACTGAAGCTTTCTTT
CASSPTRGSTEAFF
>TRBD1|TRBV2|once|TRBJ1-2
TGTGCCAGCCACCGGGACAGGGGGCGCGACTATGGCTACACCTTC
CASHRDRGRDYGYTF
>.|TRBV14|.|TRBJ1-2
TGTGCCAGCAGCCAACTGGACAGATCATATGGCTACACCTTC
CASSQLDRSYGYTF
>.|TRBV6-6|.|TRBJ1-2
TGTGCCAGCAGTTACTCCCCAGATCGGGGCTACACCTTC
CASSYSPDRGYTF
>TRBD1|TRBV12-3/TRBV12-4|few|TRBJ1-5
TGTGCCAGCACTTCAGGGGGCAGTCAGCCCCAGCATTTT
CASTSGGSQPQHF
>.|TRBV12-3/TRBV12-4|.|TRBJ2-3
TGTGCCAGCAGTTTATCAGATACGCAGTATTTT
CASSLSDTQYF
>TRBD1|TRBV7-3|.|TRBJ1-2
TGTGCCAGCAGCTCCCAGACAGGGGACGATTACTATGGCTACACCTTC
CASSSQTGDDYYGYTF
>TRBD2|TRBV18|.|TRBJ2-3
TGTGCCAGCTCCCTCGGGACTAGCGCCTCAGATACGCAGTATTTT
CASSLGTSASDTQYF
>.|TRBV7-3|.|TRBJ2-7
TGTGCCAGCAGCTTAGGGGGGGCGGCCGAGCAGTACTTC
CASSLGGAAEQYF
>.|TRBV9|.|TRBJ1-4
TGTGCCAGCAGCGTCGAGTCGGGTGAAAAACTGTTTTTT
CASSVESGEKLFF
>.|TRBV7-7|.|TRBJ2-7
TGTGCCAGCAGTCCGGACGGAACCTCCTACGAGCAGTACTTC
CASSPDGTSYEQYF
>.|TRBV19|.|TRBJ1-5
TGTGCCAGTAGTATAGATCGGACTCAGCCCCAGCATTTT
CASSIDRTQPQHF
>.|TRBV19|.|TRBJ2-2
TGTGCCAGTAGTATGGGACGGGGTGGGACCGGGGAGCTGTTTTTT
CASSMGRGGTGELFF
>TRBD1|TRBV10-3|.|TRBJ2-1
TGTGCCATCTGTCCGGGACAGGGTCACAATGAGCAGTTCTTC
CAICPGQGHNEQFF
>.|TRBV5-4|.|TRBJ2-3
TGTGCCAGCAGCTTGCGGCAGGGGGGGAGAGATACGCAGTATTTT
CASSLRQGGRDTQYF
>.|TRBV12-5|.|TRBJ2-2
TGTGCTAGTGGTTTGAACGGGGAGCTGTTTTTT
CASGLNGELFF
>TRBD2|TRBV27|.|TRBJ2-1
TGTGCCAGCAGAATGGGGCGGGGGTCCTACAATGAGCAGTTCTTC
CASRMGRGSYNEQFF
>.|TRBV2|.|TRBJ1-1
TGTGCCAGCAGTGCCGGGCTCCCGGGGACTGAAGCTTTCTTT
CASSAGLPGTEAFF
>.|TRBV7-9|.|TRBJ1-5
TGTGCCAGCAGCTCCTCAGGGAGTGATCAGCCCCAGCATTTT
CASSSSGSDQPQHF
>.|TRBV5-1|.|TRBJ2-7
TGCGCCAGCAGCTCCCAGGGAACTCCCTACGAGCAGTACTTC
CASSSQGTPYEQYF